The TCR beta chain under discussion was sequenced for a study of T cell changes during pregnancy in multiple sclerosis. Germline CDR1 and CDR2: MDHEN and SYDVKM. This CDR3 is 15 amino acids long. V lost 7 bases and J lost 0, with 12 bases in between. Using immunoSEQ multiplex PCR, the repertoire was profiled, and TCRdb retains in-frame clones only, with some absent. The sample contains fewer than 95,000 clones, approximately 90% of which appear only once. The sample in question was peripheral blood, obtained in the first trimester of pregnancy. The TCR comes from a female donor in good health, enrolled as a control in a pregnancy study. This chain connects TRBV28 to TRBJ2-2; TRBD1 might be the D (6 bases). CDR3 coding DNA: TGTGCCAGCAAACAGGGTACCTCGAACACCGGGGAGCTGTTTTTT. Its protein product is CASKQGTSNTGELFF. The whole variable domain, filled in from reference TRBV28 and TRBJ2-2, reads DVKVTQSSRYLVKRTGEKVFLECVQDMDHENMFWYRQDPGLGLRLIYFSYDVKMKEKGDIPEGYSVSREKKERFSLILESASTNQTSMYLCASKQGTSNTGELFFGEGSRLTVL.